This T cell receptor (beta chain) is drawn from a study of OX40 agonist ivuxolimab in advanced cancers. Overall study: Patients got intravenous ivuxolimab at 0.01 to 10 mg/kg every 2 weeks.

General study results and limits: Partial responders at 0.1-3.0 mg/kg showed near-lowest clonal expansion.

Of note for this clone: Antigen: not known.

The CDR3 is made up of 13 amino acids. V was shortened by 2 bases and J by 4 bases, with 8 bases between the two germline ends. Germline V gene data show CDR1 as ENHRY and CDR2 as SYGVKD. Some clones are missing from TCRdb's copy, which holds only in-frame ones; the method was immunoSEQ multiplex PCR. The sample holds tens of thousands of clones, around nine tenths seen once. The sequencing here drew on CD4+ or CD8+ T cells sorted from blood, taken in a trial of the OX40 agonist ivuxolimab. The chain recombines TRBV10-3 with TRBJ1-2, with D unclear. This receptor was identified in an adult with an advanced solid tumor such as melanoma, head and neck, liver or kidney cancer. The CDR3 region has the DNA TGTGCCATCAGTGAGGACCAGCTCTATGGCTACACCTTC. Residues: CAISEDQLYGYTF.